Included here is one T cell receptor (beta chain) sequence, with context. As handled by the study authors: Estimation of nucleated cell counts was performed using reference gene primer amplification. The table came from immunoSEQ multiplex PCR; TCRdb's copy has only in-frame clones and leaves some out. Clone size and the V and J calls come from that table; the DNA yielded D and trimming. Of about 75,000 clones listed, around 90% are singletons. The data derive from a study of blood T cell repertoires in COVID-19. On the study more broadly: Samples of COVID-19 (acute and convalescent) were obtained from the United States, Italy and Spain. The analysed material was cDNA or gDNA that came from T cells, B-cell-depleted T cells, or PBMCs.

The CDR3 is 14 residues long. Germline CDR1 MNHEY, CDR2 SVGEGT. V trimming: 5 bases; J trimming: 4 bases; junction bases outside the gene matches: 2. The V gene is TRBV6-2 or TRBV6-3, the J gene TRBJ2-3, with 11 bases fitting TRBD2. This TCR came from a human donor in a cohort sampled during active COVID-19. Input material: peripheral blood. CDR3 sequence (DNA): TGTGCCAGCAGTAAGACTAGCGGGGCAGATACGCAGTATTTT. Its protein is CASSKTSGADTQYF.